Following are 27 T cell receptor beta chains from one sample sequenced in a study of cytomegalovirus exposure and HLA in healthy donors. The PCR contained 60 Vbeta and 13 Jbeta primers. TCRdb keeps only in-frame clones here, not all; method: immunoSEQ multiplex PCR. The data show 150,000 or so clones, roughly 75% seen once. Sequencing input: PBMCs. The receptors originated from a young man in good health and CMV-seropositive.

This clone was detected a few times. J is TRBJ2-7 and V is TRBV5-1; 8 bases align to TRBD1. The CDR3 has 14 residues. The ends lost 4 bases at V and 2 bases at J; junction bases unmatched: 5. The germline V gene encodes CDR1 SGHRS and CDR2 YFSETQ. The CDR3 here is CASSNTGGTYEQYF. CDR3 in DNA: TGCGCCAGCAGCAACACAGGGGGTACCTACGAGCAGTACTTC.

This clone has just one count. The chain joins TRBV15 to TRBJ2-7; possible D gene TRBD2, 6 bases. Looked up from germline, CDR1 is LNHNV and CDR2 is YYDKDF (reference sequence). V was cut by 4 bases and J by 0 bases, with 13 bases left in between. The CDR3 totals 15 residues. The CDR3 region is CATSKWGESSYEQYF. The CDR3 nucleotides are TGTGCCACCAGCAAGTGGGGGGAGAGCTCCTACGAGCAGTACTTC.

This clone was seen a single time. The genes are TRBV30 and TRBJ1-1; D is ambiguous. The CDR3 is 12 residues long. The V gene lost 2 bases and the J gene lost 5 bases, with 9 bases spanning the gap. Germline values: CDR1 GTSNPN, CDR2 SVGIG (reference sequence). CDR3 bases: TGTGCCTGGAGTTTCGAGAGGACTGAAGCTTTCTTT. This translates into CAWSFERTEAFF.

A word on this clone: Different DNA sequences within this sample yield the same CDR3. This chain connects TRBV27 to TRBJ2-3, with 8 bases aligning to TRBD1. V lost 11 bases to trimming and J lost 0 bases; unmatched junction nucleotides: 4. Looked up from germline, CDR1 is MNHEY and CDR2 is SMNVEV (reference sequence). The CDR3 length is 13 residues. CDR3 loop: CASWTGSTDTQYF. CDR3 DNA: TGTGCCTCCTGGACAGGGAGCACAGATACGCAGTATTTT.

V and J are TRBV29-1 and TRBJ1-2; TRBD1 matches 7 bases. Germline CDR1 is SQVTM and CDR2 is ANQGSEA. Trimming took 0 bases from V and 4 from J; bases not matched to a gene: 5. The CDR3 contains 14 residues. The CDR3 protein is CSVEDQGVAYGYTF. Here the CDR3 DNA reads TGCAGCGTTGAAGATCAGGGGGTGGCCTATGGCTACACCTTC. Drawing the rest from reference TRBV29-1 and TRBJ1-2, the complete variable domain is SAVISQKPSRDICQRGTSLTIQCQVDSQVTMMFWYRQQPGQSLTLIATANQGSEATYESGFVIDKFPISRPNLTFSTLTVSNMSPEDSSIYLCSVEDQGVAYGYTFGSGTRLTVV.

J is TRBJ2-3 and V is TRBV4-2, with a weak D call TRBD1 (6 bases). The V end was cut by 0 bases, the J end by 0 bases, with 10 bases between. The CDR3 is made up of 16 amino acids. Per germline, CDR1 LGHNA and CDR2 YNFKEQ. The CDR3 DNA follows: TGTGCCAGCAGCCAAGAAGGGGGTCCTAGCACAGATACGCAGTATTTT. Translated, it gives CASSQEGGPSTDTQYF.

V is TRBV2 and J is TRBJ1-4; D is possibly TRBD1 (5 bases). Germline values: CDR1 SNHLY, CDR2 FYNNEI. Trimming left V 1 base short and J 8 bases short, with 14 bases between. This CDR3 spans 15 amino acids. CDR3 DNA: TGTGCCAGCAGTGAAGGTGGAGGGGTTGTCGAAAAACTGTTTTTT. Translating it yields CASSEGGGVVEKLFF.

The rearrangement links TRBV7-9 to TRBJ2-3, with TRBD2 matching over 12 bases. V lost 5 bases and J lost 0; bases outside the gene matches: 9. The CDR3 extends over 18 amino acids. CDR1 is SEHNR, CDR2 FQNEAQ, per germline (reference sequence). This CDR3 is CASSPKAGTSGSTDTQYF. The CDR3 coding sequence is TGTGCCAGCAGCCCGAAGGCCGGGACTAGCGGGAGCACAGATACGCAGTATTTT.

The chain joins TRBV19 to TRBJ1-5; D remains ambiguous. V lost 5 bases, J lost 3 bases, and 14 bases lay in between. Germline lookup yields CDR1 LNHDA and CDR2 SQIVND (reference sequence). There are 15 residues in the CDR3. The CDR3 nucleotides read TGTGCCAGTAGTGAAGCTCCAAAAACCAATCAGCCCCAGCATTTT. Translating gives CASSEAPKTNQPQHF.

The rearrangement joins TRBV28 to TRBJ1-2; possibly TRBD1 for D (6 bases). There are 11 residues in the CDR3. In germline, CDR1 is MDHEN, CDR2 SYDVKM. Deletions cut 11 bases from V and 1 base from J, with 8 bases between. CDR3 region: CALQGNYGYTF. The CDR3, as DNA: TGTGCCTTACAGGGTAACTATGGCTACACCTTC.

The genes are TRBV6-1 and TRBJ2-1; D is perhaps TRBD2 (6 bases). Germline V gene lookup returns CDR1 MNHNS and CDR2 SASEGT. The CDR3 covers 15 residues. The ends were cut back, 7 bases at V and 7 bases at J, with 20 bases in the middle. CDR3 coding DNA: TGTGCCAGCATTTTAGATGGGAGGAATAGTAATGAGCAGTTCTTC. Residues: CASILDGRNSNEQFF.

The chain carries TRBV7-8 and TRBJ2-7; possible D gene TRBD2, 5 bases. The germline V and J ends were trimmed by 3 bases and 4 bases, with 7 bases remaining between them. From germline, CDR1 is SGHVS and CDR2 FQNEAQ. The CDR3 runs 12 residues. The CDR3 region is CASSFEGYEQYF. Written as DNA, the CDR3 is TGTGCCAGCAGCTTCGAGGGATACGAGCAGTACTTC.

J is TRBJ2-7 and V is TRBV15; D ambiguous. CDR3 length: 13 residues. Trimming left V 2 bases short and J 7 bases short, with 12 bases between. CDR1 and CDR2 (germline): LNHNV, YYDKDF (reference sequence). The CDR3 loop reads CATSRPPAAEQYF. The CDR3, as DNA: TGTGCCACCAGCAGACCCCCCGCGGCGGAGCAGTACTTC.

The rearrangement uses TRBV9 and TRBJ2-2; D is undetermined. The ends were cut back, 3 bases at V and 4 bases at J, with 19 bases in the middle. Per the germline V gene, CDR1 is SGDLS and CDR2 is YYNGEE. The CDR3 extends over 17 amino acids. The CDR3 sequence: CASSALLEPRGTGELFF. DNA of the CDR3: TGTGCCAGCAGCGCTCTCTTGGAGCCAAGAGGCACCGGGGAGCTGTTTTTT. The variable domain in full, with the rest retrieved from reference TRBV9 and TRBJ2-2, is DSGVTQTPKHLITATGQRVTLRCSPRSGDLSVYWYQQSLDQGLQFLIQYYNGEERAKGNILERFSAQQFPDLHSELNLSSLELGDSALYFCASSALLEPRGTGELFFGEGSRLTVL.

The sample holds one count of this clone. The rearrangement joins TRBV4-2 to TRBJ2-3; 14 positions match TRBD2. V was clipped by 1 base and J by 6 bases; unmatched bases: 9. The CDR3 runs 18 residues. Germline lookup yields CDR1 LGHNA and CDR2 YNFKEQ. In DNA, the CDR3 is TGTGCCAGCAGCCAAGGGACTAGCGGGAGGCCCCCTAGGGATACGCAGTATTTT. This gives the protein CASSQGTSGRPPRDTQYF.

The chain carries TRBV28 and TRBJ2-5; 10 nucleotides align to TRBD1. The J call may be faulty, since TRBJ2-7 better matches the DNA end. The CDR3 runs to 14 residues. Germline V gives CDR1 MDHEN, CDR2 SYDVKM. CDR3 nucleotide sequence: TGTGCCAGCCTGACCGGGACAGGGGCAAACGAGCAGTACTTC. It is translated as CASLTGTGANEQYF.

CDR3 nucleotides: TGTGCCACCAGCAGTCACAGGGGGCCAGAGACCCAGTACTTC. It yields the protein CATSSHRGPETQYF. The rearrangement links TRBV15 to TRBJ2-5; 9 nucleotides line up with TRBD1. The CDR3 spans 14 residues. J gave up 4 bases and V 3 bases, and 3 bases lay outside the gene matches. The germline V gene has CDR1 LNHNV and CDR2 YYDKDF (reference sequence).

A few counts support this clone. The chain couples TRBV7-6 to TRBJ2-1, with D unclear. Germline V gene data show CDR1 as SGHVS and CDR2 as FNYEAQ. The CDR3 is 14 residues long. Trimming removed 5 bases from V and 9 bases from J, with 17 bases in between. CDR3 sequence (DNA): TGTGCCAGCAGCGTGATAACCTCGGGTGGTGAGCAGTTCTTC. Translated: CASSVITSGGEQFF.

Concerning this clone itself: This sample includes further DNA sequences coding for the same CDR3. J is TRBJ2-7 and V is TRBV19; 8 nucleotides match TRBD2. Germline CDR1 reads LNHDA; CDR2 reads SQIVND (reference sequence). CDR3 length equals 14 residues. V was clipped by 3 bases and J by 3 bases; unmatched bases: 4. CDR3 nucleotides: TGTGCCAGTAGTATCTCGAGCGGGGGCTACGAGCAGTACTTC. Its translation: CASSISSGGYEQYF.

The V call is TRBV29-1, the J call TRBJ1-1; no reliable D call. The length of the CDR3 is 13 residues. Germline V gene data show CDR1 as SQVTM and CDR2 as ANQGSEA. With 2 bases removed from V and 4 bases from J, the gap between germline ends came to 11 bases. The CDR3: CSVERRWSTEAFF. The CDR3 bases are TGCAGCGTTGAACGGAGGTGGAGCACTGAAGCTTTCTTT.

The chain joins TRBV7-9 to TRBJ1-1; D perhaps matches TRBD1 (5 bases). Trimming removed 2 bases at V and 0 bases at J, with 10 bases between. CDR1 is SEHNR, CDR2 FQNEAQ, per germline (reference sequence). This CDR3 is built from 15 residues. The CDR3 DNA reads TGTGCCAGCAGCTTATCAGGGTCTATGAACACTGAAGCTTTCTTT. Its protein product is CASSLSGSMNTEAFF. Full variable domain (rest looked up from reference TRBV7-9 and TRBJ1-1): DTGVSQNPRHKITKRGQNVTFRCDPISEHNRLYWYRQTLGQGPEFLTYFQNEAQLEKSRLLSDRFSAERPKGSFSTLEIQRTEQGDSAMYLCASSLSGSMNTEAFFGQGTRLTVV.

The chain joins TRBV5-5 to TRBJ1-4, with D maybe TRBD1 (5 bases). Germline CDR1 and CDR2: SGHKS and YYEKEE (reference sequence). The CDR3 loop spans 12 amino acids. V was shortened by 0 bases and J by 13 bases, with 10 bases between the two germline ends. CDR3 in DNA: TGTGCCAGCAGCTTGGGAGCCGGGGGACTGTTTTTT. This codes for CASSLGAGGLFF.

CDR3 in DNA: TGTGCCAGTAGTGCCCCGGGACAGGGGACGGGTGACTATGGCTACACCTTC. Its protein is CASSAPGQGTGDYGYTF. The chain employs TRBV19 and TRBJ1-2; 10 positions match TRBD1. The germline CDR1 and CDR2 sequences are LNHDA and SQIVND (reference sequence). V shed 5 bases and J 3 bases; nucleotides not matched to a gene: 12. This CDR3 contains 17 residues.

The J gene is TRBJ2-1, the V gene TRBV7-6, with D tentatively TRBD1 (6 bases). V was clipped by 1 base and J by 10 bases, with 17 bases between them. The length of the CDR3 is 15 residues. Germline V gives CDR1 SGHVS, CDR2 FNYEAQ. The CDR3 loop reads CASSLGPTGINEQFF. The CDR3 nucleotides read TGTGCCAGCAGCTTAGGGCCCACAGGGATAAACGAGCAGTTCTTC.

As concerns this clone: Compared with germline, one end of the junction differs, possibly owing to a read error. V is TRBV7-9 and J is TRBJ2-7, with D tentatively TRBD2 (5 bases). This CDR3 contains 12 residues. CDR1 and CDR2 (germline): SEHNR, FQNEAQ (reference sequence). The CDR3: CSSSGRSYEQYF. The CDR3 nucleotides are TGTTCCAGCAGTGGGAGAAGCTACGAGCAGTACTTC.

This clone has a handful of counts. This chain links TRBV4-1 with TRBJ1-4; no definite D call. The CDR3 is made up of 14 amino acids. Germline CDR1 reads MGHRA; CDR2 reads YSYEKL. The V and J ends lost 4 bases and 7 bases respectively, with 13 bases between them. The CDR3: CASSRNHEGEKLFF. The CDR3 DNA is TGCGCCAGCAGCCGAAATCATGAGGGTGAAAAACTGTTTTTT.

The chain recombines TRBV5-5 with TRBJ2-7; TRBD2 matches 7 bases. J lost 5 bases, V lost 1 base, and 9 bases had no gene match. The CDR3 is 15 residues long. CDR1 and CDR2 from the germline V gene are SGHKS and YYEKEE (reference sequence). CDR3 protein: CASSLSVRELDEQYF. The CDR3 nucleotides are TGTGCCAGCAGCTTGAGTGTGCGGGAGCTCGACGAGCAGTACTTC. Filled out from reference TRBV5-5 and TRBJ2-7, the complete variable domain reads DAGVTQSPTHLIKTRGQQVTLRCSPISGHKSVSWYQQVLGQGPQFIFQYYEKEERGRGNFPDRFSARQFPNYSSELNVNALLLGDSALYLCASSLSVRELDEQYFGPGTRLTVT.